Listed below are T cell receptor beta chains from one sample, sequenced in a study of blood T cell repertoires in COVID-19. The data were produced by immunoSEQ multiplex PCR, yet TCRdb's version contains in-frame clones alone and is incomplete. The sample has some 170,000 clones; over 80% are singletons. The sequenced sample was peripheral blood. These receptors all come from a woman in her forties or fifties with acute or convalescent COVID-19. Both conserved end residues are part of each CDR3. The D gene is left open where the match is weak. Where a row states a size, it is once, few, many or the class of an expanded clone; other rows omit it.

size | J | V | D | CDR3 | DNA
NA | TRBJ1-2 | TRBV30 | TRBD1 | CACPRDRNYGYTF | TGTGCCTGCCCGAGGGACAGGAACTATGGCTACACCTTC
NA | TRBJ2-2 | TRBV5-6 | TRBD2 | CASSRRTSGGTGELFF | TGTGCCAGCAGCCGAAGGACTAGCGGGGGCACCGGGGAGCTGTTTTTT
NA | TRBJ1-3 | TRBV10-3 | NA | CAISEINGNTIYF | TGTGCCATCAGTGAGATTAATGGAAACACCATATATTTT
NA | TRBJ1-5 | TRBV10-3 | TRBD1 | CAISSDRGGQPQHF | TGTGCCATCAGTTCGGACAGGGGGGGTCAGCCCCAGCATTTT
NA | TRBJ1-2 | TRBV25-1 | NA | CASSDRGSAGYTF | TGTGCCAGCAGTGATAGGGGCTCAGCTGGCTACACCTTC
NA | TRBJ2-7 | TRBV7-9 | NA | CASSLAGAGTPYEQYF | TGTGCCAGCAGCTTAGCAGGTGCGGGGACCCCCTACGAGCAGTACTTC
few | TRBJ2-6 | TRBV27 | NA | CASLRLGSGANVLTF | TGTGCCAGCCTAAGGCTGGGGAGTGGGGCCAACGTCCTGACTTTC
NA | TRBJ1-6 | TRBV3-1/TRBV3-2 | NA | CASSQGIVGASPLHF | TGTGCCAGCAGCCAAGGTATTGTTGGGGCTTCACCCCTCCACTTT
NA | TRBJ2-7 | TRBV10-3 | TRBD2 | CAISGTSGQISYEQYF | TGTGCCATCAGTGGAACTAGCGGTCAAATCTCCTACGAGCAGTACTTC
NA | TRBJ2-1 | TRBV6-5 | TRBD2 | CASSRSGGNNEQFF | TGTGCCAGCAGCCGTAGCGGGGGGAACAATGAGCAGTTCTTC
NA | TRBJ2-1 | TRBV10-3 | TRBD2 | CAIKLAGGTGEQFF | TGTGCCATCAAACTAGCGGGAGGTACTGGTGAGCAGTTCTTC
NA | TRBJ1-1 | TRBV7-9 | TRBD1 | CASREGGSGTEAFF | TGTGCCAGCAGGGAAGGGGGCAGCGGCACTGAAGCTTTCTTT
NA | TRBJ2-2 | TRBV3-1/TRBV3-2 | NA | CASSQDLRPGGELFF | TGTGCCAGCAGCCAAGATCTCCGACCAGGAGGGGAGCTGTTTTTT
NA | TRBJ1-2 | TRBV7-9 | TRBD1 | CASSLVNRGEGYTF | TGTGCCAGCAGCTTAGTCAACAGGGGTGAGGGCTACACCTTC
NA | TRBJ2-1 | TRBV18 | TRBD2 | CASSPSLAGNEQFF | TGTGCCAGCTCACCGTCACTAGCGGGCAATGAGCAGTTCTTC
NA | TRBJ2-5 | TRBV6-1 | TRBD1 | CASSEGDRSYQETQYF | TGTGCCAGCAGTGAAGGGGACAGATCGTACCAAGAGACCCAGTACTTC
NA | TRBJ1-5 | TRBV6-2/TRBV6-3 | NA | CASSYRHVSNQPQHF | TGTGCCAGCAGTTACCGACACGTCAGCAATCAGCCCCAGCATTTT
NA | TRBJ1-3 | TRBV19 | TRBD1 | CASSIGQGLSGNTIYF | TGTGCCAGTAGTATCGGACAGGGACTCTCTGGAAACACCATATATTTT
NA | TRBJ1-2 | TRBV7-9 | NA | CASSLNSGYTF | TGTGCCAGCAGCTTGAACAGTGGCTACACCTTC
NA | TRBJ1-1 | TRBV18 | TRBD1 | CASSPGQGKAFF | TGTGCCAGCTCTCCAGGACAGGGGAAAGCTTTCTTT
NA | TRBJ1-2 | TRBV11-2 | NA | CASSLGRASVYGYTF | TGTGCCAGCAGCTTAGGACGAGCGTCGGTCTATGGCTACACCTTC
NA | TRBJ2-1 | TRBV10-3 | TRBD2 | CAISESRSGGGRAHNEQFF | TGTGCCATCAGTGAGTCGCGTAGCGGGGGGGGAAGGGCCCACAATGAGCAGTTCTTC
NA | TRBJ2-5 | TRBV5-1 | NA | CASSLGSQETQYF | TGCGCCAGCAGCTTGGGTAGTCAAGAGACCCAGTACTTC
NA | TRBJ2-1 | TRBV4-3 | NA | CASSQDIRFLYNEQFF | TGCGCCAGCAGCCAAGATATAAGATTTCTATACAATGAGCAGTTCTTC
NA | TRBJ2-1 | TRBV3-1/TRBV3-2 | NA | CASSRGASEYNEQFF | TGTGCCAGCAGCCGCGGGGCTAGCGAATACAATGAGCAGTTCTTC
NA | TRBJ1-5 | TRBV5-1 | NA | CASSLGQGHQPQHF | TGCGCCAGCAGCTTAGGCCAGGGCCATCAGCCCCAGCATTTT